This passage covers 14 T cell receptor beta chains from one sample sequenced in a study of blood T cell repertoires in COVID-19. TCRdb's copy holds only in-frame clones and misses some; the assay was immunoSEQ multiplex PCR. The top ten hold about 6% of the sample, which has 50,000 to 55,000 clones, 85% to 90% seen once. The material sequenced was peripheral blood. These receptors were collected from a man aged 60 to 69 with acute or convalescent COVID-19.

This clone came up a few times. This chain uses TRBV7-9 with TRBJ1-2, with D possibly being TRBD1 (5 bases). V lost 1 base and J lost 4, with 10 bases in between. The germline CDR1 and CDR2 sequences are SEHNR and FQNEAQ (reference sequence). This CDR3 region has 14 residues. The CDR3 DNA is TGTGCCAGCAGCTTAGAACAGGCTCCCTATGGCTACACCTTC. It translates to CASSLEQAPYGYTF.

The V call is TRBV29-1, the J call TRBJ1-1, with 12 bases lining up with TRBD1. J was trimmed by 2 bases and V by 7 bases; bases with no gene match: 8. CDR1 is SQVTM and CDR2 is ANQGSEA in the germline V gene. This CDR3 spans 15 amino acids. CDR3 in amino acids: CSAGTGGIRNTEAFF. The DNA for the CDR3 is TGCAGCGCCGGGACAGGGGGCATCAGAAACACTGAAGCTTTCTTT.

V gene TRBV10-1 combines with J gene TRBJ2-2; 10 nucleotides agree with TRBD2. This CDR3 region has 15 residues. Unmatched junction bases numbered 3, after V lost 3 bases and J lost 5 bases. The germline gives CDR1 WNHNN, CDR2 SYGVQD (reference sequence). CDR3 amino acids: CASSDRAGGTGELFF. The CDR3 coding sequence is TGCGCCAGCAGTGATCGAGCGGGAGGGACCGGGGAGCTGTTTTTT.

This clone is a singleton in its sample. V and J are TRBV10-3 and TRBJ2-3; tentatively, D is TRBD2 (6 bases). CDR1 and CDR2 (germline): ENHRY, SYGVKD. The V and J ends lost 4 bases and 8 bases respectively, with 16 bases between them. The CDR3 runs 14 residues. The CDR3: CAISVGGATGTQYF. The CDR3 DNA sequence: TGTGCCATCAGTGTAGGAGGGGCCACGGGTACGCAGTATTTT.

The CDR3 region is CASSLGGGRKNIQYF. The CDR3 DNA is TGTGCCAGCAGCTTAGGCGGGGGGAGGAAAAACATTCAGTACTTC. The chain carries TRBV11-3 and TRBJ2-4, with TRBD2 identical over 8 bases. Per germline, CDR1 SGHNT and CDR2 YENEEA. CDR3 length equals 15 residues. J gave up 4 bases and V 1 base, and 3 bases lay outside the gene matches.

CDR3 region: CASSYAGYNEQFF. CDR3 DNA sequence: TGTGCCAGCAGTTACGCGGGTTACAATGAGCAGTTCTTC. The chain uses TRBV6-5 and TRBJ2-1, with D maybe TRBD2 (5 bases). V was clipped by 2 bases and J by 4 bases, with 6 bases between them. Germline V gives CDR1 MNHEY, CDR2 SVGAGI. The CDR3 covers 13 residues.

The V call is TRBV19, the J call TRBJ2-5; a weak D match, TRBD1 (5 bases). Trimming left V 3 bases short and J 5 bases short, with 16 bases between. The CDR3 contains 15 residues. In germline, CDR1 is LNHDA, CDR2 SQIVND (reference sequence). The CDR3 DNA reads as TGTGCCAGTAGTATGTCGGACAAGTCTAGGGAGACCCAGTACTTC. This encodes CASSMSDKSRETQYF.

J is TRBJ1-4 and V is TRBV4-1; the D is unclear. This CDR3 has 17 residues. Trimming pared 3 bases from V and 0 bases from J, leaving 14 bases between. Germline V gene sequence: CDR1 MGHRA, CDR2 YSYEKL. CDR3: CASSHPSQLATNEKLFF. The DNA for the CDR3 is TGCGCCAGCAGCCATCCCTCCCAACTTGCAACTAATGAAAAACTGTTTTTT.

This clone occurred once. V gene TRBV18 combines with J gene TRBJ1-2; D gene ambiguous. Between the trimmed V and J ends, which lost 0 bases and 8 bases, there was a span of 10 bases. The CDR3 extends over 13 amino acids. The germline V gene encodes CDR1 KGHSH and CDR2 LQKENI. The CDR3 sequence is CASSPPARPGYTF. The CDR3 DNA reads TGTGCCAGCTCACCACCGGCGAGGCCCGGCTACACCTTC.

The CDR3 is CASRGQGSYNEQFF. The CDR3 region has the DNA TGTGCCAGTAGGGGACAGGGATCCTACAATGAGCAGTTCTTC. The chain couples TRBV19 to TRBJ2-1, with 9 nucleotides matching TRBD1. The J segment lost 1 base and the V segment lost 6 bases, leaving 1 base of the junction unmatched. The germline CDR1 and CDR2 sequences are LNHDA and SQIVND (reference sequence). The CDR3 extends over 14 amino acids.

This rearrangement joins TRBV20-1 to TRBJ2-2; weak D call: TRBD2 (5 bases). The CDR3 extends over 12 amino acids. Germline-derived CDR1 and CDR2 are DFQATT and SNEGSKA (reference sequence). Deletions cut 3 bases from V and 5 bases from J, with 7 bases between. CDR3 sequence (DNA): TGCAGTGCTAGTGGCGGGACCGGGGAGCTGTTTTTT. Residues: CSASGGTGELFF.

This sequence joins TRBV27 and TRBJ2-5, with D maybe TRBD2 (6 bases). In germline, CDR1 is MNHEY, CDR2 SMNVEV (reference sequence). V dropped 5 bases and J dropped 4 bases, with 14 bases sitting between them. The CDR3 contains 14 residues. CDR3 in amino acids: CASSRRDPVETQYF. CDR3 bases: TGTGCCAGCAGTAGGAGGGACCCCGTAGAGACCCAGTACTTC.

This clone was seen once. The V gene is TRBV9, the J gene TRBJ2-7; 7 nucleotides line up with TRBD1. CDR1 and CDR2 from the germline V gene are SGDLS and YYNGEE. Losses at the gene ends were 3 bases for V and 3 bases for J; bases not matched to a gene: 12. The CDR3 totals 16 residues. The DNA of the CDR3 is TGTGCCAGCAGCGCCCAAACAGGGGCCGCCAACTACGAGCAGTACTTC. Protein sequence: CASSAQTGAANYEQYF.

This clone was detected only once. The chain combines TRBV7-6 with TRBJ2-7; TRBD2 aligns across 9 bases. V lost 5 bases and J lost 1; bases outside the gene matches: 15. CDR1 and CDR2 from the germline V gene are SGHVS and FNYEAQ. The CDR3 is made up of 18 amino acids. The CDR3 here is CASSPETSGWGRSYEQYF. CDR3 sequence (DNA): TGTGCCAGCAGCCCGGAGACTAGCGGATGGGGTAGGTCCTACGAGCAGTACTTC.